This TCR beta chain was obtained from a study of blood T cells in healthy people across ages. Broader study findings: When set beside aged donors, long-lived donors presented more naive CD4+ cells and higher diversity.

Germline loops: CDR1 SEHNR, CDR2 FQNEAQ (reference sequence). V lost 3 bases and J lost 3; bases outside the gene matches: 4. This CDR3 is 14 amino acids long. Each sample used at least 6 million PBMCs. Using a J-beta primer mix together with a sample-barcoded 5' primer, a second PCR was run for roughly 7 to 11 cycles. TCRdb passed the 5' RACE reads through MiXCR, listing each CDR3 protein once. The sample includes about 1.4 million distinct CDR3 sequences, roughly 60% of them seen just once. This clonotype has only a few counts. The antigen is not known. The rearrangement uses TRBV7-9 and TRBJ2-7, with 8 bases that match TRBD2. The sequenced material came from blood. The sequence was collected from a young man in good health. CDR3 loop: CASSLPGLGYEQYF. CDR3 nucleotides: TGTGCCAGCAGCTTGCCGGGACTAGGCTACGAGCAGTACTTC.